This TCR beta chain was retrieved from a study of blood T cell repertoires in COVID-19. In the study overall: The origin of the acute and convalescent COVID-19 samples was the United States, Italy and Spain. In each case, the material was cDNA or gDNA derived from T cells, B-cell-depleted T cells, or PBMCs.

This CDR3 contains 15 residues. The germline V gene has CDR1 SGHTA and CDR2 FQGNSA. The V end was cut by 1 base, the J end by 7 bases, with 11 bases between. Authors' analysis steps: Using reference gene primer amplification, nucleated cell counts were estimated. Using immunoSEQ multiplex PCR, the repertoire was profiled, and TCRdb retains in-frame clones only, with some absent. V and J calls and clone size come straight from that table; D and trimming were deduced from the DNA. The sample consists of some 68,000 clones, around 85% of them appearing once. This clonotype was sampled from a man aged 45-65 years with active COVID-19. The V gene is TRBV7-2, the J gene TRBJ1-6; D is ambiguous. Sequenced material: peripheral blood. The CDR3 coding sequence is TGTGCCAGCAGCTTAGATCGGCAGACAAATTCACCCCTCCACTTT. Its protein product is CASSLDRQTNSPLHF.